The 13 T cell receptor beta chains given below trace back to one sample, sequenced in a study of chemoradiotherapy in HPV16-positive cancers. Here immunoSEQ multiplex PCR was the method, and the copy in TCRdb shows in-frame clones only, minus some. The sample records some 11,000 clones, about four fifths being singletons. Sampling was carried out from a patient who underwent chemoradiotherapy. The source is a human donor with HPV-associated anogenital cancer.

The chain employs TRBV10-3 and TRBJ2-7; 7 nucleotides match TRBD1. The J segment lost 5 bases and the V segment lost 7 bases, leaving 5 bases of the junction unmatched. The CDR3 runs to 12 residues. Looked up from germline, CDR1 is ENHRY and CDR2 is SYGVKD. The CDR3 here is CAITGTANEQYF. For the CDR3, the DNA is TGTGCCATCACAGGGACAGCGAACGAGCAGTACTTC.

CDR3 loop: CASSSPRTGEAFF. The DNA of the CDR3 is TGTGCCAGCAGCTCCCCCCGGACAGGAGAAGCTTTCTTT. The V call is TRBV11-3, the J call TRBJ1-1; TRBD1 matches at 7 bases. V shed 4 bases and J 8 bases; nucleotides not matched to a gene: 7. Germline values: CDR1 SGHNT, CDR2 YENEEA. This CDR3 has 13 residues.

The rearrangement uses TRBV6-5 and TRBJ1-5; D gene uncertain. CDR3 length equals 15 residues. The ends were cut back, 0 bases at V and 3 bases at J, with 9 bases in the middle. Germline V gives CDR1 MNHEY, CDR2 SVGAGI. DNA for the CDR3: TGTGCCAGCAGTTACTCAGGGCTACTCAATCAGCCCCAGCATTTT. The encoded protein is CASSYSGLLNQPQHF.

V usage is TRBV5-6 and J usage is TRBJ1-5; no clear D. Trimming removed 0 bases from V and 7 bases from J, with 5 bases in between. CDR1 and CDR2 (germline): SGHDT, YYEEEE. CDR3 size: 12 residues. This CDR3 is CASSLGEQPQHF. CDR3 DNA: TGTGCCAGCAGCTTGGGAGAGCAGCCCCAGCATTTT.

The J gene is TRBJ1-2, the V gene TRBV28, with D unclear. The CDR3 length is 14 residues. Per the germline V gene, CDR1 is MDHEN and CDR2 is SYDVKM. Trimming cost V 6 bases and J 8 bases, with 19 bases left between them. CDR3 amino acids: CASSTQGLSVGYTF. The CDR3 DNA reads as TGTGCCAGCAGCACCCAAGGCCTTTCTGTCGGCTACACCTTC.

The chain links TRBV4-1 to TRBJ2-1; tentative D call: TRBD2 (7 bases). CDR1 and CDR2 from the germline V gene are MGHRA and YSYEKL. This CDR3 contains 17 residues. Trimming removed 4 bases at V and 5 bases at J, with 21 bases between. The CDR3 region has the DNA TGCGCCAGCAGCCGCCGTCGGGGGCCTAGCGGACACAATGAGCAGTTCTTC. Amino acid sequence: CASSRRRGPSGHNEQFF.

The rearrangement joins TRBV7-6 to TRBJ1-5; TRBD1 might be the D (5 bases). Trimming removed 5 bases from V and 7 bases from J, with 12 bases in between. There are 13 residues in the CDR3. CDR1 and CDR2 from the germline V gene are SGHVS and FNYEAQ. CDR3 protein: CASSQDSAQPQHF. The CDR3 DNA sequence: TGTGCCAGCAGCCAAGACAGTGCACAGCCCCAGCATTTT. The full variable domain, completed using reference TRBV7-6 and TRBJ1-5, is GAGVSQSPRYKVTKRGQDVALRCDPISGHVSLYWYRQALGQGPEFLTYFNYEAQQDKSGLPNDRFSAERPEGSISTLTIQRTEQRDSAMYRCASSQDSAQPQHFGDGTRLSIL.

V is TRBV19 and J is TRBJ1-1; 7 nucleotides agree with TRBD1. CDR3 length: 13 amino acids. V shed 4 bases, J shed 3 bases, and the junction held 2 bases outside the gene matches. Germline lookup yields CDR1 LNHDA and CDR2 SQIVND (reference sequence). In DNA form, the CDR3 reads TGTGCCAGTAGTAGGGACAGCTACACTGAAGCTTTCTTT. This encodes CASSRDSYTEAFF.

V is TRBV28 and J is TRBJ2-7; 7 positions agree with TRBD1. V shed 1 base and J 3 bases; nucleotides not matched to a gene: 0. Germline V lookup: CDR1 MDHEN, CDR2 SYDVKM. The CDR3 has 13 amino acids. The CDR3 sequence: CASSLYRGYEQYF. As DNA, the CDR3 is TGTGCCAGCAGTTTATACAGGGGCTACGAGCAGTACTTC.

The genes are TRBV10-3 and TRBJ1-2, with D perhaps matching TRBD1 (6 bases). The CDR3 totals 13 residues. CDR1 is ENHRY and CDR2 is SYGVKD in the germline V gene. V was trimmed by 10 bases and J by 8 bases, leaving 20 bases between them. The CDR3 DNA sequence: TGTGCCACTTCAGGCGACAGGCGTTACGGCTACACCTTC. Residues: CATSGDRRYGYTF.

V and J are TRBV9 and TRBJ1-2; D is perhaps TRBD1 (5 bases). Germline V gives CDR1 SGDLS, CDR2 YYNGEE. The CDR3 spans 15 residues. The V and J ends lost 0 bases and 11 bases respectively, with 20 bases between them. The DNA of the CDR3 is TGTGCCAGCAGCGTAGGGGGCACAGGTCAGTCGCGATACACCTTC. Its protein product is CASSVGGTGQSRYTF.

The chain combines TRBV5-1 with TRBJ2-1; D gene uncertain. V was clipped by 3 bases and J by 5 bases, with 12 bases between them. The CDR3 totals 14 residues. The V gene's germline CDR1 is SGHRS and CDR2 YFSETQ. CDR3 region: CASSSITAHNEQFF. CDR3 DNA: TGCGCCAGCAGCTCAATAACTGCCCACAATGAGCAGTTCTTC.

This clone was found once. The CDR3 coding sequence is TGTGCCAGCTCCACTACCCCGGACAGGGGGCGGGATGGCTACACCTTC. The encoded protein is CASSTTPDRGRDGYTF. This sequence joins TRBV21-1 and TRBJ1-2; the tabulated D call, TRBD1, remains unverified against the DNA. TRBV21-1 constitutes a pseudogene. The length of the CDR3 is 16 residues.